These 10 T cell receptor beta chains share one sample of origin, sequenced in a study of blood T cell repertoires in COVID-19. Clones were read by immunoSEQ multiplex PCR, and TCRdb kept only the in-frame ones, dropping some. This sample yields about 110,000 clones, of which approximately 70% are seen a single time; roughly 6.2% belongs to the top ten. The sequencing input was peripheral blood. The receptors come from a man older than 75 with acute or convalescent COVID-19.

This clone was counted between two and nine times. The chain employs TRBV6-6 and TRBJ1-6; D ambiguous. From germline, CDR1 is MNHNY and CDR2 SVGAGI (reference sequence). V was clipped by 0 bases and J by 6 bases, with 3 bases between them. The CDR3 has 13 residues. CDR3 in DNA: TGTGCCAGCAGTTACTCGAGTAATTCACCCCTCCACTTT. Protein product: CASSYSSNSPLHF.

The genes are TRBV19 and TRBJ2-1, with a tentative D call TRBD1 (5 bases). Germline loops: CDR1 LNHDA, CDR2 SQIVND (reference sequence). The CDR3 extends over 15 amino acids. Trimming shortened V by 3 bases and J by 3 bases, and 12 bases separated the two germline ends. The DNA of the CDR3 is TGTGCCAGTAGTATTTTTGACAGTAACTACAATGAGCAGTTCTTC. It specifies CASSIFDSNYNEQFF.

The chain has TRBV29-1 and TRBJ2-1; D possibly corresponds to TRBD2 (5 bases). V shed 1 base and J shed 4 bases, with 14 bases lying between them. The CDR3 spans 15 residues. From germline, CDR1 is SQVTM and CDR2 ANQGSEA. The CDR3 DNA reads TGCAGCGTTGAAGGGTCGAGAGAGGGTTACAATGAGCAGTTCTTC. It is translated as CSVEGSREGYNEQFF.

This chain joins TRBV5-4 and TRBJ1-6; the D is unclear. Germline V gene sequence: CDR1 SGHNT, CDR2 YYREEE (reference sequence). Trimming removed 10 bases at V and 4 bases at J, with 9 bases between. The CDR3 totals 12 residues. CDR3 amino acids: CAGSGYNSPLHF. The CDR3 DNA sequence: TGTGCCGGATCCGGGTATAATTCACCCCTCCACTTT.

The genes are TRBV6-1 and TRBJ2-3; D is uncertain. V was trimmed by 3 bases and J by 0 bases, leaving 7 bases between them. CDR3 length: 14 residues. Per germline, CDR1 MNHNS and CDR2 SASEGT. The CDR3 spells CASSETPSTDTQYF. The CDR3 bases are TGTGCCAGCAGTGAGACACCTAGCACAGATACGCAGTATTTT.

The chain combines TRBV28 with TRBJ2-1; D might be TRBD2 (6 bases). The CDR3 length is 16 residues. The germline gives CDR1 MDHEN, CDR2 SYDVKM. The V and J ends lost 4 bases and 0 bases respectively, with 13 bases between them. CDR3 nucleotides: TGTGCCAGCAGTTCCCCTTTGGGGGGCTCCTACAATGAGCAGTTCTTC. Translation gives CASSSPLGGSYNEQFF. Drawing the rest from reference TRBV28 and TRBJ2-1, the complete variable domain is DVKVTQSSRYLVKRTGEKVFLECVQDMDHENMFWYRQDPGLGLRLIYFSYDVKMKEKGDIPEGYSVSREKKERFSLILESASTNQTSMYLCASSSPLGGSYNEQFFGPGTRLTVL.

This clone was seen only a few times. The chain joins TRBV12-3 or TRBV12-4 to TRBJ1-1; TRBD1 matches at 9 bases. V gave up 6 bases and J gave up 4 bases; unmatched junction bases: 3. CDR3 length: 13 amino acids. CDR3 bases: TGTGCCAGCAGGGGACAGGGTGGCACTGAAGCTTTCTTT. This translates into CASRGQGGTEAFF.

This clone was observed a few times. The chain joins TRBV29-1 to TRBJ2-7; 8 positions match TRBD1. The CDR3 covers 14 residues. Germline V gene lookup returns CDR1 SQVTM and CDR2 ANQGSEA. The trim removed 6 bases at V and 1 base at J, leaving 8 bases unmatched. CDR3 nucleotide sequence: TGCAGCGTAGATCCCGGGACAGGATCCTACGAGCAGTACTTC. Its translation is CSVDPGTGSYEQYF.

This chain joins TRBV6-4 and TRBJ1-2, with a tentative D call TRBD1 (6 bases). The V gene lost 4 bases and the J gene lost 2 bases, with 8 bases spanning the gap. CDR3 length: 13 amino acids. Germline CDR1 MRHNA, CDR2 SNTAGT. CDR3 in amino acids: CASSADRNYGYTF. Here the CDR3 DNA reads TGTGCCAGCAGTGCGGACAGAAACTATGGCTACACCTTC.

In DNA, the CDR3 is TGTGCCTGGAGTGTTCCCCGACAGGGACGTGGGAATGAGCAGTTCTTC. Protein sequence: CAWSVPRQGRGNEQFF. The chain links TRBV30 to TRBJ2-1; 7 bases line up with TRBD1. This CDR3 is 16 amino acids long. V was clipped by 0 bases and J by 7 bases; unmatched bases: 12. Germline V gene lookup returns CDR1 GTSNPN and CDR2 SVGIG (reference sequence). The full variable domain, completed using reference TRBV30 and TRBJ2-1, is SQTIHQWPATLVQPVGSPLSLECTVEGTSNPNLYWYRQAAGRGLQLLFYSVGIGQISSEVPQNLSASRPQDRQFILSSKKLLLSDSGFYLCAWSVPRQGRGNEQFFGPGTRLTVL.